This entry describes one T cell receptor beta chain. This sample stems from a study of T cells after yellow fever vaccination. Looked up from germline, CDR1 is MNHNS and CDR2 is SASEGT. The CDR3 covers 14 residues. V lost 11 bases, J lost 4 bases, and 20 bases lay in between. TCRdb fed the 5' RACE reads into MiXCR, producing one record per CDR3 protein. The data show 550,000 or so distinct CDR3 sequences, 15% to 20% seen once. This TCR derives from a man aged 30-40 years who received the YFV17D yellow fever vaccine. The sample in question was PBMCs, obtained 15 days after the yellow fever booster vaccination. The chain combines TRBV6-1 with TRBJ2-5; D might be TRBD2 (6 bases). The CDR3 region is CARRGGIKGETQYF. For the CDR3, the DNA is TGTGCCCGCCGGGGCGGGATTAAGGGAGAGACCCAGTACTTC.